A selection of T cell receptor beta chains follows, all from one sample in a study of T cell responses to AZD1222 COVID-19 vaccine. The protocol was immunoSEQ multiplex PCR, while the TCRdb copy is restricted to in-frame clones and leaves out a portion. The table shows around 130,000 clones, with about 93% occurring only once. The sample in question was peripheral blood, obtained on day 0 of AZD1222 vaccination. The receptors originated from an adult in good health. Each CDR3 is given without its conserved first and last residue. Not every row has a clone size; where given, it reads once, few, many or a size class.

v_gene: TRBV7-7; j_gene: TRBJ2-5; abundance: few; CDR3aa: ASSLGDGETQY
v_gene: TRBV5-4; j_gene: TRBJ1-4; abundance: few; CDR3aa: ASSPETGGKLF
v_gene: TRBV7-8; j_gene: TRBJ2-1; abundance: -; CDR3aa: ASSFLPSGRSEQF
v_gene: TRBV9; j_gene: TRBJ2-1; abundance: -; CDR3aa: ASSVGGSGASSYNEQF
v_gene: TRBV6-2/TRBV6-3; j_gene: TRBJ2-7; abundance: few; CDR3aa: ASSTFSGTSYEQY
v_gene: TRBV7-9; j_gene: TRBJ2-3; abundance: -; CDR3aa: ASSLRDTDTQY
v_gene: TRBV3-1/TRBV3-2; j_gene: TRBJ1-1; abundance: -; CDR3aa: ASSQQGVNTEAF
v_gene: TRBV6-5; j_gene: TRBJ2-7; abundance: -; CDR3aa: ASSYSRQDGGYEQY
v_gene: TRBV6-5; j_gene: TRBJ1-4; abundance: few; CDR3aa: ASSYSPTQQEKLF
v_gene: TRBV30; j_gene: TRBJ2-7; abundance: -; CDR3aa: AWSLGTSGDYEQY
v_gene: TRBV9; j_gene: TRBJ1-5; abundance: -; CDR3aa: ASSKGGGSNQPQH
v_gene: TRBV5-1; j_gene: TRBJ2-5; abundance: once; CDR3aa: ASSPALAGGRQTQY
v_gene: TRBV6-5; j_gene: TRBJ1-3; abundance: -; CDR3aa: ASRANGPSGNTIY
v_gene: TRBV5-1; j_gene: TRBJ2-1; abundance: -; CDR3aa: ASSSAALVDEQF
v_gene: TRBV2; j_gene: TRBJ2-1; abundance: -; CDR3aa: ASSTLAYNEQF
v_gene: TRBV12-5; j_gene: TRBJ1-3; abundance: -; CDR3aa: ASGLLGGGRGNTIY
v_gene: TRBV19; j_gene: TRBJ1-5; abundance: -; CDR3aa: ASSIISRTGENQPQH
v_gene: TRBV5-6; j_gene: TRBJ2-1; abundance: -; CDR3aa: ASSSPYGEQF
v_gene: TRBV7-2; j_gene: TRBJ2-1; abundance: -; CDR3aa: ASSPNRDREF
v_gene: TRBV4-2; j_gene: TRBJ2-1; abundance: -; CDR3aa: ASSRSGTAYNEQF
v_gene: TRBV25-1; j_gene: TRBJ1-2; abundance: -; CDR3aa: ASSEKLQGYGYT
v_gene: TRBV30; j_gene: TRBJ1-1; abundance: -; CDR3aa: AWSVRAGSPNTEAF
v_gene: TRBV5-4; j_gene: TRBJ2-5; abundance: -; CDR3aa: ASSLGTGLETQY
v_gene: TRBV6-6; j_gene: TRBJ2-1; abundance: -; CDR3aa: ASSYGLAGVGEQF
v_gene: TRBV6-6; j_gene: TRBJ1-2; abundance: once; CDR3aa: ASSSSGTAKGYGYT
v_gene: TRBV7-9; j_gene: TRBJ1-1; abundance: -; CDR3aa: ASSPGGVTEAF
v_gene: TRBV2; j_gene: TRBJ1-4; abundance: -; CDR3aa: ASSGRQDNEKLF
v_gene: TRBV6-5; j_gene: TRBJ1-2; abundance: -; CDR3aa: ASSYSGTYGYT
v_gene: TRBV5-1; j_gene: TRBJ2-7; abundance: -; CDR3aa: ASSPGTSGGPSGYEQY
v_gene: TRBV7-9; j_gene: TRBJ2-1; abundance: -; CDR3aa: ASSLWQSEQF
v_gene: TRBV28; j_gene: TRBJ2-2; abundance: -; CDR3aa: ASIPTGANTGELF
v_gene: TRBV2; j_gene: TRBJ2-7; abundance: -; CDR3aa: ASSDPGTRHEQY
v_gene: TRBV5-4; j_gene: TRBJ2-7; abundance: once; CDR3aa: ASSLGGGAGGYYEQY
v_gene: TRBV12-3/TRBV12-4; j_gene: TRBJ1-2; abundance: -; CDR3aa: ASSRQGYYGYT
v_gene: TRBV7-2; j_gene: TRBJ2-3; abundance: -; CDR3aa: ASSLASGPTSYTDTQY
v_gene: TRBV6-5; j_gene: TRBJ2-1; abundance: -; CDR3aa: ASMTRGSPHNEQF
v_gene: TRBV5-1; j_gene: TRBJ1-2; abundance: -; CDR3aa: ASSLDPGGDYGYT
v_gene: TRBV27; j_gene: TRBJ1-1; abundance: -; CDR3aa: ASSLSAGGEAF
v_gene: TRBV6-2/TRBV6-3; j_gene: TRBJ2-3; abundance: -; CDR3aa: ASSYGAFAGGADTQY
v_gene: TRBV19; j_gene: TRBJ1-1; abundance: -; CDR3aa: ASRTFAASTASTVAF
v_gene: TRBV19; j_gene: TRBJ1-3; abundance: -; CDR3aa: ASTSRSGFSGNTIY
v_gene: TRBV5-4; j_gene: TRBJ1-2; abundance: -; CDR3aa: ASSLAGADGYT
v_gene: TRBV6-6; j_gene: TRBJ1-5; abundance: -; CDR3aa: ASNIKGNQPQH
v_gene: TRBV6-5; j_gene: TRBJ2-1; abundance: -; CDR3aa: ARAKKRLYNEQF
v_gene: TRBV5-6; j_gene: TRBJ2-5; abundance: once; CDR3aa: ASSPGVWETQY
v_gene: TRBV6-5; j_gene: TRBJ2-1; abundance: -; CDR3aa: ASSYSRGPHNEQF
v_gene: TRBV28; j_gene: TRBJ1-1; abundance: -; CDR3aa: ASAQTLNTEAF
v_gene: TRBV15; j_gene: TRBJ2-7; abundance: -; CDR3aa: ATSSASYEQY
v_gene: TRBV7-2; j_gene: TRBJ1-2; abundance: -; CDR3aa: ASRGGGGDGYT
v_gene: TRBV28; j_gene: TRBJ2-7; abundance: -; CDR3aa: ASSLIGRKKHYEQY
v_gene: TRBV6-5; j_gene: TRBJ1-1; abundance: -; CDR3aa: ASRSDRGRNTEAF
v_gene: TRBV28; j_gene: TRBJ2-1; abundance: -; CDR3aa: ASSLWAGGGNEQF
v_gene: TRBV12-3/TRBV12-4; j_gene: TRBJ2-5; abundance: -; CDR3aa: ASSFLQETQY
v_gene: TRBV2; j_gene: TRBJ1-5; abundance: -; CDR3aa: ASSGGLIGNQPQH
v_gene: TRBV27; j_gene: TRBJ2-1; abundance: -; CDR3aa: ASSFYNEQF
v_gene: TRBV5-1; j_gene: TRBJ2-7; abundance: -; CDR3aa: ASSWDSNSYEQY
v_gene: TRBV5-6; j_gene: TRBJ2-3; abundance: -; CDR3aa: ASSLILAGADTQY
v_gene: TRBV6-2/TRBV6-3; j_gene: TRBJ2-7; abundance: -; CDR3aa: ASSYGLAGSYEQY
v_gene: TRBV7-2; j_gene: TRBJ1-5; abundance: -; CDR3aa: ASSFTPARNQPQH
v_gene: TRBV7-9; j_gene: TRBJ1-5; abundance: -; CDR3aa: ASSLGPGFNQPQH